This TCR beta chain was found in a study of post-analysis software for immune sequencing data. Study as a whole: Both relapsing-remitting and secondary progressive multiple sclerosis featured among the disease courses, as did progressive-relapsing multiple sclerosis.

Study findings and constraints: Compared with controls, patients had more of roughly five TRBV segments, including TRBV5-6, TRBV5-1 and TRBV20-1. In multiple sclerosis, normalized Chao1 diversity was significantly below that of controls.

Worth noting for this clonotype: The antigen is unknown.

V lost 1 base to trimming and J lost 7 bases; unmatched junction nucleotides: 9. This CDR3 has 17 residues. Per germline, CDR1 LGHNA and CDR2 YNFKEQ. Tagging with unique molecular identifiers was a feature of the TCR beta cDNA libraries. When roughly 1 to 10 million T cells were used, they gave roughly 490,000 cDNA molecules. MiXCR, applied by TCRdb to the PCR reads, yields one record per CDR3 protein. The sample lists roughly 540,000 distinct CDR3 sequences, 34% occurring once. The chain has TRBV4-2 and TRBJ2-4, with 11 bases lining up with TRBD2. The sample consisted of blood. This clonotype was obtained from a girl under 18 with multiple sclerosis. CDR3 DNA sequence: TGTGCCAGCAGCCAAGTTCGGCCTAGCGGGGGGCTGAACATTCAGTACTTC. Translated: CASSQVRPSGGLNIQYF.